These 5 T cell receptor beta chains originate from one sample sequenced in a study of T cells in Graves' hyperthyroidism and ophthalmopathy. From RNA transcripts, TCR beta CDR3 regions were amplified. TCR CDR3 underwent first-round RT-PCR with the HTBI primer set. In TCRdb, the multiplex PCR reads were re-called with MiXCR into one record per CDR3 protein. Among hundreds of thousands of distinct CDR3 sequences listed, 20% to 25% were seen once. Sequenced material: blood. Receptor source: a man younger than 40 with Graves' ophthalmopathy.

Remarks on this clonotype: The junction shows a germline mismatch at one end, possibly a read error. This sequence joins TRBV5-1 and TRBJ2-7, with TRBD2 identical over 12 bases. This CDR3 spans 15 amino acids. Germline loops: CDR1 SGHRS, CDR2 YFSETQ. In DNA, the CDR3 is TGCGCCGGCAGCCCTGGACTAGCGGGATCCTACGAGCAGTACTTC. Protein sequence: CAGSPGLAGSYEQYF.

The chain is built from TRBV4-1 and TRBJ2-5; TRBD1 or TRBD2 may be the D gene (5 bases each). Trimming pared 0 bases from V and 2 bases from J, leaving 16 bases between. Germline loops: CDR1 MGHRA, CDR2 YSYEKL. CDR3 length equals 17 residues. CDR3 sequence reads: CASSQELAWGLQETQYF. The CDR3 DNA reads TGCGCCAGCAGCCAAGAGTTAGCTTGGGGGTTACAAGAGACCCAGTACTTC.

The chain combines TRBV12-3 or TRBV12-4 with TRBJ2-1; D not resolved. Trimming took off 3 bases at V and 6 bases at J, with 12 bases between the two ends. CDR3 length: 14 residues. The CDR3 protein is CASSFAETGNEQFF. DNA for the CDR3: TGTGCCAGCAGTTTCGCGGAAACTGGCAATGAGCAGTTCTTC.

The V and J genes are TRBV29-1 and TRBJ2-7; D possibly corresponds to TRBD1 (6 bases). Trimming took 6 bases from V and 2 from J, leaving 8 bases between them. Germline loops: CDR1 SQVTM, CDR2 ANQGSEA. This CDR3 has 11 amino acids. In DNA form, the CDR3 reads TGCAGCGTCGACAGGACCTACGAGCAGTACTTC. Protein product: CSVDRTYEQYF.

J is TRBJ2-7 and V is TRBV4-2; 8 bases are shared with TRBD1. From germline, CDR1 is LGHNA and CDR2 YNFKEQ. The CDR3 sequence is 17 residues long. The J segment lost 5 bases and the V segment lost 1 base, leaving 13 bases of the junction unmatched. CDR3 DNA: TGTGCCAGCAGCCAAGGCGATGTGCAGGGGGCGATCAACGAGCAGTACTTC. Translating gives CASSQGDVQGAINEQYF.